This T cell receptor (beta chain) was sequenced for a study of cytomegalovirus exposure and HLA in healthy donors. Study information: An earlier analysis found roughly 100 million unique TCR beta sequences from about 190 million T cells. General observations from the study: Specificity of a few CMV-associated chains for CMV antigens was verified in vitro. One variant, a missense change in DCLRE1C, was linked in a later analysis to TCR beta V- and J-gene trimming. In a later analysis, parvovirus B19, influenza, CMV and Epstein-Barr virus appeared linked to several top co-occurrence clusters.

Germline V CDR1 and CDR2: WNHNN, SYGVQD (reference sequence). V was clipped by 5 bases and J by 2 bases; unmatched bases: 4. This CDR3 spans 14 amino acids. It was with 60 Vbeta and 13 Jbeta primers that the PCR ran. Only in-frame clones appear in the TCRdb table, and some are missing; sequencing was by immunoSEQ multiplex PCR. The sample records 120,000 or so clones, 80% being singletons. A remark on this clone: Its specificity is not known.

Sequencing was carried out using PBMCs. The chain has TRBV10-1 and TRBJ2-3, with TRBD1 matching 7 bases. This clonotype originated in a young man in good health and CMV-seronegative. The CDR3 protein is CASSPGQNTDTQYF. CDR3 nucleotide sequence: TGCGCCAGCAGTCCGGGACAGAACACAGATACGCAGTATTTT.